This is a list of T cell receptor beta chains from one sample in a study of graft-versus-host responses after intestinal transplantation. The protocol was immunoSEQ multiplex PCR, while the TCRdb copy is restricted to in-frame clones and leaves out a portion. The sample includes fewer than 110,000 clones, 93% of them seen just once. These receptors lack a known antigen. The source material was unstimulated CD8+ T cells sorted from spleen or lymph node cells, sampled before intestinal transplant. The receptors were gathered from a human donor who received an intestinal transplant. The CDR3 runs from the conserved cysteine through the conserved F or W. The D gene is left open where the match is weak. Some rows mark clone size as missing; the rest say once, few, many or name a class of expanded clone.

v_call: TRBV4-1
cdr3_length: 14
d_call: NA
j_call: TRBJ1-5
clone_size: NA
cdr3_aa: CASSQGTVNQPQHF
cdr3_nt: TGTGCCAGCAGCCAAGGAACCGTCAATCAGCCCCAGCATTTT

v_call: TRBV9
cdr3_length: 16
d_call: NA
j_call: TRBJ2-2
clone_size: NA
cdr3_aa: CASSVRGGVNAGELFF
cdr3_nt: TGTGCCAGCAGCGTAAGGGGCGGGGTGAACGCCGGGGAGCTGTTTTTT

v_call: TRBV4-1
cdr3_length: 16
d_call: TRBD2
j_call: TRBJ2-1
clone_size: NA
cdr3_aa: CASGSGRGMTYNEQFF
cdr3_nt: TGCGCCAGCGGGTCGGGGCGGGGGATGACCTACAATGAGCAGTTCTTC

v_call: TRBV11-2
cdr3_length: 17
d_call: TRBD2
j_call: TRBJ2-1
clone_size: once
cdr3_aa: CASSPNLAGGPLAEQFF
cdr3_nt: TGTGCCAGCAGCCCGAATTTGGCGGGGGGGCCGTTAGCCGAGCAGTTCTTC

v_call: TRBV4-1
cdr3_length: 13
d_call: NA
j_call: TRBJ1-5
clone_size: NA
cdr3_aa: CASSQDENQPQHF
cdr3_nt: TGCGCCAGCAGCCAAGACGAGAATCAGCCCCAGCATTTT

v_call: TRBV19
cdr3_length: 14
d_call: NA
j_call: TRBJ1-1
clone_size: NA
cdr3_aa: CASRPGGPNTEAFF
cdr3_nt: TGTGCCAGTAGGCCGGGGGGGCCGAACACTGAAGCTTTCTTT

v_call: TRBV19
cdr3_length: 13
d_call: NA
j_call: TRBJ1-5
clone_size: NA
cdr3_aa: CATKGGFNQPQHF
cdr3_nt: TGTGCCACCAAGGGGGGATTTAATCAGCCCCAGCATTTT

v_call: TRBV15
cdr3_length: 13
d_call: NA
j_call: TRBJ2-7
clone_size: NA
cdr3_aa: CATSRGLSYEQYF
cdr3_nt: TGTGCCACCAGCAGAGGACTGTCCTACGAGCAGTACTTC

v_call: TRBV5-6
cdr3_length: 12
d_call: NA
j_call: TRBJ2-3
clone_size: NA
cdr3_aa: CASSLIPSTQYF
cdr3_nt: TGTGCCAGCAGCTTGATCCCGTCGACGCAGTATTTT

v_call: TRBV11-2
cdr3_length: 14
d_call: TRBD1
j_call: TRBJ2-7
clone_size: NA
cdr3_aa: CASSLKDRGLEQYF
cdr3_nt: TGTGCCAGCAGCTTAAAGGACAGGGGGCTCGAGCAGTACTTC

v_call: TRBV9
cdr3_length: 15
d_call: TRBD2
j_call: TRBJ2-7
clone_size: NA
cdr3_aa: CASSVGLAASYEQYF
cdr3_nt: TGTGCCAGCAGCGTAGGACTAGCGGCCTCCTACGAGCAGTACTTC

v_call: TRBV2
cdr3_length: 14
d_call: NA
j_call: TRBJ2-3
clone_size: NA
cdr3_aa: CASLPGKSTDTQYF
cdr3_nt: TGTGCCAGCCTGCCTGGAAAATCCACAGATACGCAGTATTTT

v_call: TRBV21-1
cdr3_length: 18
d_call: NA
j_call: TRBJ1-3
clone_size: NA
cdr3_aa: CASSKLCYGRSSGNTIYF
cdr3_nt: TGTGCCAGCAGCAAATTATGCTACGGACGGAGCTCTGGAAACACCATATATTTT